Each of the 31 T cell receptor beta chains below was sequenced from the same sample in a study of cytomegalovirus exposure and HLA in healthy donors. The primer mix had 60 Vbeta and 13 Jbeta primers. Clones were sequenced by immunoSEQ multiplex PCR, and TCRdb holds only the in-frame ones, with some missing. The table shows some 170,000 clones, with roughly 82% occurring only once. The specimen was PBMCs. These receptors came from a woman aged 50 to 65 in good health and CMV-seropositive.

The chain links TRBV5-4 to TRBJ2-1; 7 bases fit TRBD1. Trimming removed 0 bases from V and 8 bases from J; junction bases left unmatched: 11. This CDR3 contains 16 residues. Germline V gene lookup returns CDR1 SGHNT and CDR2 YYREEE (reference sequence). CDR3: CASSLGGGRVGDEQFF. Here the CDR3 DNA reads TGTGCCAGCAGCTTGGGAGGGGGCAGGGTGGGCGATGAGCAGTTCTTC.

J is TRBJ2-1 and V is TRBV5-1; 7 nucleotides match TRBD2. Trimming at V came to 1 base and at J to 5 bases, leaving 6 bases not matched to a gene. The germline gives CDR1 SGHRS, CDR2 YFSETQ. This CDR3 contains 15 residues. CDR3: CASSLRSSGHNEQFF. The CDR3 coding sequence is TGCGCCAGCAGCTTGCGGTCTAGCGGCCACAATGAGCAGTTCTTC.

Only one count was recorded for this clone. V gene TRBV18 combines with J gene TRBJ1-1, with no clear D. This CDR3 region has 14 residues. CDR1 is KGHSH, CDR2 LQKENI, per germline. The V end was cut by 3 bases, the J end by 3 bases, with 11 bases between. The CDR3 sequence: CASSPTSGDTEAFF. CDR3 nucleotides: TGTGCCAGCTCACCTACGAGCGGCGACACTGAAGCTTTCTTT.

The genes are TRBV5-3 and TRBJ1-5, with 7 bases that match TRBD1. TRBV5-3 qualifies as an ORF whose function is uncertain. The V and J ends lost 4 bases and 4 bases, in that order; junction bases with no gene match: 11. There are 16 residues in the CDR3. This CDR3 reads CARSTAGGTPNQPQHF. CDR3 sequence (DNA): TGTGCCAGAAGCACGGCAGGGGGGACTCCGAATCAGCCCCAGCATTTT.

The rearrangement links TRBV30 to TRBJ1-2, with D tentatively TRBD1 (5 bases). Germline V lookup: CDR1 GTSNPN, CDR2 SVGIG (reference sequence). The CDR3 covers 12 residues. V was shortened by 2 bases and J by 8 bases, with 12 bases between the two germline ends. The CDR3 reads CAWSPHRWGYTF. CDR3 coding DNA: TGTGCCTGGAGTCCCCACAGGTGGGGCTACACCTTC.

The J gene is TRBJ2-3, the V gene TRBV14, with D perhaps TRBD2 (5 bases). Trimming pared 4 bases from V and 6 bases from J, leaving 8 bases between. The germline CDR1 and CDR2 sequences are SGHDN and FVKESK. The CDR3 is 12 residues long. CDR3: CASSPSGDTQYF. The CDR3 coding sequence is TGTGCCAGCAGCCCGTCGGGGGATACGCAGTATTTT.

This chain joins TRBV5-1 and TRBJ2-6; TRBD1 might be the D (5 bases). Trimming removed 3 bases at V and 6 bases at J, with 13 bases between. Germline V gene data show CDR1 as SGHRS and CDR2 as YFSETQ. This CDR3 is built from 15 residues. This chain's CDR3 is CASSWGLGEANVLTF. The CDR3 DNA reads as TGCGCCAGCAGCTGGGGCCTAGGTGAGGCCAACGTCCTGACTTTC.

The V call is TRBV5-4, the J call TRBJ2-3; TRBD1 agrees at 9 bases. Unmatched junction bases numbered 4, after V lost 0 bases and J lost 5 bases. The CDR3 is made up of 15 amino acids. CDR1 SGHNT and CDR2 YYREEE come from the germline V gene (reference sequence). CDR3 amino acids: CASSLAGQGRDTQYF. CDR3 DNA sequence: TGTGCCAGCAGCTTGGCGGGACAGGGTAGAGATACGCAGTATTTT.

This chain uses TRBV30 with TRBJ1-1; D perhaps matches TRBD1 (6 bases). The germline gives CDR1 GTSNPN, CDR2 SVGIG (reference sequence). Between the trimmed V and J ends, which lost 4 bases and 1 base, there was a span of 7 bases. The CDR3 extends over 12 amino acids. Here the CDR3 DNA reads TGTGCCTGGAACAGGGCGAACACTGAAGCTTTCTTT. Amino acids: CAWNRANTEAFF.

The chain uses TRBV19 and TRBJ1-2; 9 bases line up with TRBD1. The germline V gene has CDR1 LNHDA and CDR2 SQIVND (reference sequence). Germline trimming cut 9 bases from V and 6 bases from J; bases unmatched to any gene: 14. The CDR3 extends over 15 amino acids. The CDR3 reads CARDRDRACNHGYTF. Here the CDR3 DNA reads TGTGCCAGGGACCGGGACAGGGCTTGCAATCATGGCTACACCTTC. The complete variable domain, with remaining parts taken from reference TRBV19 and TRBJ1-2, reads DGGITQSPKYLFRKEGQNVTLSCEQNLNHDAMYWYRQDPGQGLRLIYYSQIVNDFQKGDIAEGYSVSREKKESFPLTVTSAQKNPTAFYLCARDRDRACNHGYTFGSGTRLTVV.

For the CDR3, the DNA is TGTGCCAGCAGCGCGCGGGGGGGCCGAGGGAATGAGCAGTTCTTC. Translated: CASSARGGRGNEQFF. V and J are TRBV9 and TRBJ2-1, with 9 bases identical to TRBD2. J was trimmed by 7 bases and V by 3 bases; bases with no gene match: 8. The length of the CDR3 is 15 residues. Germline V gene sequence: CDR1 SGDLS, CDR2 YYNGEE.

This sequence joins TRBV2 and TRBJ1-3, with D unresolved. The V and J ends lost 8 bases and 0 bases respectively, with 8 bases between them. The CDR3 is 13 residues long. Germline CDR1 SNHLY, CDR2 FYNNEI. The chain's CDR3 is CASGSDSGNTIYF. The CDR3 bases are TGTGCCAGCGGGAGTGACTCTGGAAACACCATATATTTT.

V usage is TRBV2 and J usage is TRBJ1-6; a weak D match, TRBD1 (6 bases). The CDR3 totals 15 residues. Between the trimmed V and J ends, which lost 6 bases and 7 bases, there was a span of 16 bases. Per germline, CDR1 SNHLY and CDR2 FYNNEI. CDR3 sequence (DNA): TGTGCCAGCAGGACCCAGGGGTTCATGAATTCACCCCTCCACTTT. As protein: CASRTQGFMNSPLHF.

The chain combines TRBV27 with TRBJ2-5, with D maybe TRBD2 (5 bases). The J call may be mistaken, given a closer DNA end match to TRBJ2-7. Germline CDR1 reads MNHEY; CDR2 reads SMNVEV (reference sequence). This CDR3 is 13 amino acids long. CDR3 nucleotides: TGTGCCAGCAGTTTCGGCGGAGGCTACGAGCAGTACTTC. This translates into CASSFGGGYEQYF.

This chain connects TRBV2 to TRBJ2-3; 9 nucleotides match TRBD2. Germline values: CDR1 SNHLY, CDR2 FYNNEI. CDR3 length: 14 residues. J was trimmed by 2 bases and V by 6 bases; bases with no gene match: 3. The DNA of the CDR3 is TGTGCCAGCAGGCTAGCGGGGTACACAGATACGCAGTATTTT. This encodes CASRLAGYTDTQYF.

This clone has only a few counts. This chain links TRBV5-4 with TRBJ1-2; 9 positions agree with TRBD1. The V and J ends lost 7 bases and 3 bases, in that order; junction bases with no gene match: 7. From germline, CDR1 is SGHNT and CDR2 YYREEE (reference sequence). This CDR3 is 14 amino acids long. As DNA, the CDR3 is TGTGCCAGCGCAACCGGACAGGGGCACTATGGCTACACCTTC. Translating gives CASATGQGHYGYTF.

As for this clone: In the same sample, other DNA sequences code for this CDR3. The chain carries TRBV4-1 and TRBJ1-5, with D possibly being TRBD1 (5 bases). Trimming took off 3 bases at V and 7 bases at J, with 16 bases between the two ends. Germline CDR1 and CDR2: MGHRA and YSYEKL. The CDR3 contains 15 residues. For the CDR3, the DNA is TGCGCCAGCAGCCAGCGGGGCAGGGAGGGCCAGCCCCAGCATTTT. Residues: CASSQRGREGQPQHF.

The chain links TRBV18 to TRBJ2-2; 14 nucleotides match TRBD2. This CDR3 has 16 residues. Germline V CDR1 and CDR2: KGHSH, LQKENI. V was clipped by 3 bases and J by 7 bases; unmatched bases: 4. The chain's CDR3 is CASSPGLAGVFGELFF. The CDR3 coding sequence is TGTGCCAGCTCACCGGGACTAGCGGGGGTCTTCGGGGAGCTGTTTTTT.

The chain recombines TRBV28 with TRBJ1-2; TRBD1 might be the D (5 bases). The V end lost 2 bases, the J end lost 7 bases, and 11 bases lay between the germline ends. Germline V gene sequence: CDR1 MDHEN, CDR2 SYDVKM. The CDR3 runs to 13 residues. As DNA, the CDR3 is TGTGCCAGCAGTTTAGTGCAGGGTTGTGGCTACACCTTC. This translates into CASSLVQGCGYTF.

The J gene is TRBJ2-4, the V gene TRBV7-9; the D gene is possibly TRBD2 (6 bases). There are 16 residues in the CDR3. V lost 6 bases and J lost 6, with 21 bases in between. The V gene's germline CDR1 is SEHNR and CDR2 FQNEAQ (reference sequence). The CDR3 DNA is TGTGCCAGCAGTGCGGTCCGGGACTTTTGGGTAAACATTCAGTACTTC. It encodes CASSAVRDFWVNIQYF.

CDR3 sequence reads: CASSLNLLTGPNSPLHF. In DNA, the CDR3 is TGTGCCAGCAGCTTAAACCTATTGACAGGGCCGAATTCACCCCTCCACTTT. The chain carries TRBV5-5 and TRBJ1-6, with 7 nucleotides matching TRBD1. The trim removed 2 bases at V and 7 bases at J, leaving 12 bases unmatched. Looked up from germline, CDR1 is SGHKS and CDR2 is YYEKEE (reference sequence). CDR3 length: 17 amino acids.

The chain uses TRBV6-1 and TRBJ2-7, with 10 positions matching TRBD1. The CDR3 is 13 amino acids. Germline V gives CDR1 MNHNS, CDR2 SASEGT. Trimming at V came to 5 bases and at J to 5 bases, leaving 3 bases not matched to a gene. The CDR3 DNA reads TGTGCCAGCAGTCCGGGACAGGGGCACGAGCAGTACTTC. Translated: CASSPGQGHEQYF.

The rearrangement joins TRBV7-6 to TRBJ1-4, with D hard to call. Trimming pared 1 base from V and 3 bases from J, leaving 9 bases between. The CDR3 covers 15 residues. Germline-derived CDR1 and CDR2 are SGHVS and FNYEAQ. The CDR3 sequence is CASSLVGSPNEKLFF. In DNA form, the CDR3 reads TGTGCCAGCAGCTTAGTCGGGTCACCTAATGAAAAACTGTTTTTT.

V and J are TRBV6-1 and TRBJ2-1; D unresolved. Germline V CDR1 and CDR2: MNHNS, SASEGT. This CDR3 region has 12 residues. V shed 5 bases and J shed 3 bases, with 5 bases lying between them. CDR3 DNA sequence: TGTGCCAGCAGTCCAGACTACAATGAGCAGTTCTTC. Encoded protein: CASSPDYNEQFF.

Here the CDR3 DNA reads TGTGCCACCAGCAGGGGGGGGTCTGGGGCCAACGTCCTGACTTTC. Residues: CATSRGGSGANVLTF. The chain links TRBV15 to TRBJ2-6; 7 bases are a match to TRBD2. Trimming removed 3 bases from V and 1 base from J; junction bases left unmatched: 0. Germline V gene data show CDR1 as LNHNV and CDR2 as YYDKDF (reference sequence). CDR3 length: 15 amino acids.

The chain carries TRBV30 and TRBJ1-5; the match to TRBD1 covers 10 bases. The J segment lost 6 bases and the V segment lost 2 bases, leaving 1 base of the junction unmatched. The CDR3 contains 13 residues. Germline V lookup: CDR1 GTSNPN, CDR2 SVGIG (reference sequence). CDR3 sequence (DNA): TGTGCCTGGAGTAGGGACAGGGGTCAGCCCCAGCATTTT. Its translation: CAWSRDRGQPQHF.

The chain has TRBV7-8 and TRBJ2-3; perhaps TRBD2 as D (5 bases). This CDR3 spans 15 amino acids. Trimming took off 5 bases at V and 0 bases at J, with 12 bases between the two ends. Germline values: CDR1 SGHVS, CDR2 FQNEAQ. The CDR3 here is CASSSRRTSTDTQYF. The CDR3 coding sequence is TGTGCCAGCAGCAGTAGACGGACTAGCACAGATACGCAGTATTTT. The complete variable domain, with remaining parts taken from reference TRBV7-8 and TRBJ2-3, reads GAGVSQSPRYKVAKRGQDVALRCDPISGHVSLFWYQQALGQGPEFLTYFQNEAQLDKSGLPSDRFFAERPEGSVSTLKIQRTQQEDSAVYLCASSSRRTSTDTQYFGPGTRLTVL.

The chain links TRBV29-1 to TRBJ2-3, with a tentative D call TRBD1 (5 bases). V gave up 4 bases and J gave up 4 bases, with 15 bases separating them. In germline, CDR1 is SQVTM, CDR2 ANQGSEA. The CDR3 loop spans 14 amino acids. The CDR3 here is CSVVTNAGSDTQYF. As DNA, the CDR3 is TGCAGCGTTGTGACCAATGCAGGGTCAGATACGCAGTATTTT.

The chain carries TRBV6-1 and TRBJ2-2; D remains ambiguous. Germline V gives CDR1 MNHNS, CDR2 SASEGT. The length of the CDR3 is 14 residues. V dropped 8 bases and J dropped 1 base, with 11 bases sitting between them. CDR3 sequence reads: CASRFRQNTGELFF. The CDR3 DNA reads TGTGCCAGCCGGTTCCGTCAGAACACCGGGGAGCTGTTTTTT.

This chain links TRBV6-5 with TRBJ1-2, with TRBD1 matching 8 bases. The J segment lost 3 bases and the V segment lost 4 bases, leaving 10 bases of the junction unmatched. The CDR3 loop spans 16 amino acids. Germline V gene sequence: CDR1 MNHEY, CDR2 SVGAGI. CDR3 region: CASSFTGQGVDYGYTF. The CDR3 region has the DNA TGTGCCAGCAGTTTTACCGGACAGGGAGTCGACTATGGCTACACCTTC.

The CDR3 loop is CASNSPGLNEKLFF. CDR3 in DNA: TGTGCCAGCAATTCTCCAGGCCTCAATGAAAAACTGTTTTTT. The chain links TRBV2 to TRBJ1-4; D is undetermined. The CDR3 is made up of 14 amino acids. V shed 7 bases and J shed 5 bases, with 14 bases lying between them. Germline loops: CDR1 SNHLY, CDR2 FYNNEI. Full variable domain (missing parts from reference TRBV2 and TRBJ1-4): EPEVTQTPSHQVTQMGQEVILRCVPISNHLYFYWYRQILGQKVEFLVSFYNNEISEKSEIFDDQFSVERPDGSNFTLKIRSTKLEDSAMYFCASNSPGLNEKLFFGSGTQLSVL.